This T cell receptor (beta chain) is from a study of cytotoxic CD8 clonotypes in ibrutinib-treated CLL. Method: immunoSEQ multiplex PCR; TCRdb's copy keeps in-frame clones and lacks some. The sample has roughly 76,000 clones, more than 75% seen once. Trimming took 2 bases from V and 10 from J, leaving 9 bases between them. The CDR3 has 12 amino acids. Germline CDR1 reads SGHTA; CDR2 reads FQGNSA. This sequence joins TRBV7-2 and TRBJ2-1; D is uncertain. This specimen consisted of PBMCs, obtained at disease progression, from a patient treated with ibrutinib. This clonotype was sampled from a human donor with chronic lymphocytic leukemia. CDR3 nucleotides: TGTGCCAGCAGCTTATTCCAGTTGGAGCAGTTCTTC. This sequence encodes CASSLFQLEQFF.